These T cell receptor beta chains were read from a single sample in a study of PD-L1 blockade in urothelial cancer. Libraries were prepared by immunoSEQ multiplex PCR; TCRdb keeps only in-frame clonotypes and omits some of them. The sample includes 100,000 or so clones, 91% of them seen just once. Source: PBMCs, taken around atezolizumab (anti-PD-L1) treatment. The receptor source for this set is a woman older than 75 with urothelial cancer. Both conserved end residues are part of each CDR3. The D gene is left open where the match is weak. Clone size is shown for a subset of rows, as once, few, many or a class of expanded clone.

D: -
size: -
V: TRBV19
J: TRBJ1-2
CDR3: CASSPRTAANYGYTF
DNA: TGTGCCAGTAGTCCACGGACAGCAGCTAACTATGGCTACACCTTC

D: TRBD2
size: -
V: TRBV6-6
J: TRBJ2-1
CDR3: CASNLAGGSMEQFF
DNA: TGTGCCAGCAACCTAGCGGGGGGGTCTATGGAGCAGTTCTTC

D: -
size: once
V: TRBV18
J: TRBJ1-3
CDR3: CASSPGPQGGGNTIYF
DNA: TGTGCCAGCTCACCAGGGCCCCAAGGAGGTGGAAACACCATATATTTT

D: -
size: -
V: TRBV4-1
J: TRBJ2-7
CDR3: CASSQDAQGGSYEQYF
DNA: TGCGCCAGCAGCCAAGATGCCCAGGGGGGTTCCTACGAGCAGTACTTC

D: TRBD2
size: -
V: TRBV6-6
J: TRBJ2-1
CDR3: CASSYNGGRAGEQFF
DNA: TGTGCCAGCAGTTATAATGGCGGGAGGGCGGGTGAGCAGTTCTTC

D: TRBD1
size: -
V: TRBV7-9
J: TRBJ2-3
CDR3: CASSLEGALGTDTQYF
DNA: TGTGCCAGCAGCTTAGAGGGGGCCCTCGGCACAGATACGCAGTATTTT

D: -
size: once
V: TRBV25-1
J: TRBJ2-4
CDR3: CASSPTSNIQYF
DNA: TGTGCCAGCAGTCCGACTTCCAACATTCAGTACTTC

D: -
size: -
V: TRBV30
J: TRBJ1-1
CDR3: CAWRPPDRMNTEAFF
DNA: TGTGCCTGGAGGCCCCCCGACAGGATGAACACTGAAGCTTTCTTT

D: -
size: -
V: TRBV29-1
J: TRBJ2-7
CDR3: CSGVDGGYEQYF
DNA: TGCAGCGGGGTGGACGGAGGCTACGAGCAGTACTTC

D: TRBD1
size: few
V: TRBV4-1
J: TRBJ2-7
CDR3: CASSQRTGEFYEQYF
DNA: TGCGCCAGCAGCCAGAGGACAGGAGAATTCTACGAGCAGTACTTC

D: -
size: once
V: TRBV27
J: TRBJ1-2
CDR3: CASSSPSQGGGGYTF
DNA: TGTGCCAGCAGTTCCCCGTCACAGGGCGGCGGTGGCTACACCTTC

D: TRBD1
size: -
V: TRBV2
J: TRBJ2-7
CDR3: CASRTGTGSYEQYF
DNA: TGTGCCAGCAGGACCGGGACAGGCTCCTACGAGCAGTACTTC

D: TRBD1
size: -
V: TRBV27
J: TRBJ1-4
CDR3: CASSLVGTGINEATNEKLFF
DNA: TGTGCCAGCAGTTTAGTGGGGACAGGCATAAATGAGGCAACTAATGAAAAACTGTTTTTT

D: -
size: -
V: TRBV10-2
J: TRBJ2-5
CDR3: CASSDLGGALKTQYF
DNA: TGCGCCAGCAGTGACCTGGGGGGGGCTTTGAAGACCCAGTACTTC

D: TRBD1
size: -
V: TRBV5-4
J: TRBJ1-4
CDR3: CASSTRTGANEKLFF
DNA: TGTGCCAGCAGCACCCGGACAGGGGCTAATGAAAAACTGTTTTTT

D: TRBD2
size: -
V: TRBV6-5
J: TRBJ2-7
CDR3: CASRPTSGSSYEQYF
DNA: TGTGCCAGCAGGCCAACTAGCGGGAGCTCCTACGAGCAGTACTTC

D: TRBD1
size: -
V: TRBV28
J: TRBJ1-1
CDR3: CASSLQGAGGEAFF
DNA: TGTGCCAGCAGTTTGCAGGGGGCGGGTGGTGAAGCTTTCTTT

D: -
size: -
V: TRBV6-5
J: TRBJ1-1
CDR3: CASSYSSTVNTEAFF
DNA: TGTGCCAGCAGTTACTCTTCTACAGTTAACACTGAAGCTTTCTTT

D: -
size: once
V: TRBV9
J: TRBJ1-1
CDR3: CASSLGGSRHRNTEAFF
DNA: TGTGCCAGCAGCCTTGGGGGGTCAAGACACAGGAACACTGAAGCTTTCTTT

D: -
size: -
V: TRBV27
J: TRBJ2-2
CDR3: CASKLALSGFYGELFF
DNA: TGTGCCAGCAAGCTCGCGCTTAGCGGTTTCTACGGGGAGCTGTTTTTT

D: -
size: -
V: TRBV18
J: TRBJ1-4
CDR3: CASSLGVGNEKLFF
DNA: TGTGCCAGCTCACTAGGGGTTGGTAATGAAAAACTGTTTTTT

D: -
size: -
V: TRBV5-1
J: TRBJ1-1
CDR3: CASLEGGVNTEAFF
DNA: TGCGCCAGCCTCGAGGGAGGGGTGAACACTGAAGCTTTCTTT

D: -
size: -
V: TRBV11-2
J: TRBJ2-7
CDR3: CASSLPGAFSYEQYF
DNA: TGTGCCAGCAGCCTGCCGGGAGCCTTCTCCTACGAGCAGTACTTC

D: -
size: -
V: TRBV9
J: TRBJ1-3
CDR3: CASSVMSSGNTIYF
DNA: TGTGCCAGCAGCGTAATGAGCTCTGGAAACACCATATATTTT

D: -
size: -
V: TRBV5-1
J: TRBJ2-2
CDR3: CASSLGSRTGELFF
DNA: TGCGCCAGCAGCTTGGGTTCGAGGACCGGGGAGCTGTTTTTT

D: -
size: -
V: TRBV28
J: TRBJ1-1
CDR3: CASSLDSQLMNTEAFF
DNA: TGTGCCAGCAGTTTAGACAGCCAACTAATGAACACTGAAGCTTTCTTT

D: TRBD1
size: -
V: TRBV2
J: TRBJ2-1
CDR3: CASRPQGPPGEQFF
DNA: TGTGCCAGCAGGCCACAGGGGCCCCCAGGGGAGCAGTTCTTC

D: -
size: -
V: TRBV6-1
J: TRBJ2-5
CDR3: CASSETVKETQYF
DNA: TGTGCCAGCAGTGAAACTGTGAAAGAGACCCAGTACTTC

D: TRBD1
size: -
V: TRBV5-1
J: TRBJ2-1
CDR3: CASSPDRVVINEQFF
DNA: TGCGCCAGCAGCCCGGACAGGGTGGTGATCAATGAGCAGTTCTTC

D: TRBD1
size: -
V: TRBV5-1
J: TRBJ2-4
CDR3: CASSWGPTGGVKNIQYF
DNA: TGCGCCAGCAGCTGGGGACCTACAGGGGGAGTCAAAAACATTCAGTACTTC

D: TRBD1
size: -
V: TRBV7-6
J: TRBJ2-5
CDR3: CASSARQGATRETQYF
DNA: TGTGCCAGCAGCGCACGACAGGGGGCCACCAGGGAGACCCAGTACTTC

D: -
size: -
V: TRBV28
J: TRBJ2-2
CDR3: CASNTNTGELFF
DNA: TGTGCCAGCAATACGAACACCGGGGAGCTGTTTTTT

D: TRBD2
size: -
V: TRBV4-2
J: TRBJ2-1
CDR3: CASSQDEGGLAGGGSYNEQFF
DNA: TGTGCCAGCAGCCAAGATGAGGGGGGACTAGCGGGAGGGGGATCCTACAATGAGCAGTTCTTC

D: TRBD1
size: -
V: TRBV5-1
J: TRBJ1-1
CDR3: CASSRGQGAPTEAFF
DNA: TGCGCCAGCAGCCGGGGACAGGGGGCGCCCACTGAAGCTTTCTTT

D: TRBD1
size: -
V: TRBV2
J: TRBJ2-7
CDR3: CASSEQAGGLNEQYF
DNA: TGTGCCAGCAGTGAACAGGCAGGGGGTTTGAACGAGCAGTACTTC

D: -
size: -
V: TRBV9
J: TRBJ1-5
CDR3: CASSVQGGSNQPQHF
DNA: TGTGCCAGCAGCGTACAGGGAGGGAGCAATCAGCCCCAGCATTTT

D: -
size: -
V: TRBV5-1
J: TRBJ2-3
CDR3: CASSLAPSDTDTQYF
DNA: TGCGCCAGCAGCTTGGCCCCCAGCGACACAGATACGCAGTATTTT

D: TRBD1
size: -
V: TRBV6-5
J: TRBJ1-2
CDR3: CASSRQGTYGYTF
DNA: TGTGCCAGCAGCCGACAGGGAACCTATGGCTACACCTTC

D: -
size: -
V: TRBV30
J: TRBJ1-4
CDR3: CAWSVLRAQGRLFF
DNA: TGTGCCTGGAGTGTACTCAGGGCCCAAGGGCGACTGTTTTTT

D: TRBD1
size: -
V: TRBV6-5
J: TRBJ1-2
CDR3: CASRTPTGAGGYTF
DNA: TGTGCCAGCAGAACCCCGACAGGGGCGGGGGGCTACACCTTC

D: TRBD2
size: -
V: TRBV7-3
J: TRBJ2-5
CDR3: CASSTGLAAQETQYF
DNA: TGTGCCAGCAGCACCGGACTAGCGGCTCAAGAGACCCAGTACTTC

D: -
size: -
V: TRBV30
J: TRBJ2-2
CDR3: CAWTTRVGRGRSGELFF
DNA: TGTGCCTGGACCACCCGGGTTGGAAGAGGGAGGTCCGGGGAGCTGTTTTTT

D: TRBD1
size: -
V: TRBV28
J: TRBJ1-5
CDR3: CATGTGRQPQHF
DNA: TGTGCCACCGGGACAGGGCGTCAGCCCCAGCATTTT

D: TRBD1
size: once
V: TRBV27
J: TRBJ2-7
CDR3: CASSPLSGTVPYEQYF
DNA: TGTGCCAGCAGTCCCCTGTCCGGGACAGTGCCCTACGAGCAGTACTTC

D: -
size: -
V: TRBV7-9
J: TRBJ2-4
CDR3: CASSLAVAKNIQYF
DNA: TGTGCCAGCAGCTTAGCCGTAGCCAAAAACATTCAGTACTTC

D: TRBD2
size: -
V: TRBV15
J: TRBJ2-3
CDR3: CATSRGSGLAVYGVYF
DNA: TGTGCCACCAGCAGAGGGTCCGGACTAGCGGTATACGGGGTGTATTTT

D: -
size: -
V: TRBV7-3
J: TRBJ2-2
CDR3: CASSLRPGELFF
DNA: TGTGCCAGCAGCTTAAGGCCGGGGGAGCTGTTTTTT

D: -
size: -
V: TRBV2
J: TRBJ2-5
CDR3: CATRDRREQETQYF
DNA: TGTGCCACGCGGGACCGGAGGGAGCAAGAGACCCAGTACTTC

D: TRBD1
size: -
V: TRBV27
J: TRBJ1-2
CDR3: CASSTYRGLFYGYTF
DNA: TGTGCCAGCAGTACGTACAGGGGGCTGTTCTATGGCTACACCTTC

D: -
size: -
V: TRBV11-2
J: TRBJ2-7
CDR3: CASSPLDRLSYEQYF
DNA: TGTGCCAGCAGCCCCTTAGACAGGTTGTCCTACGAGCAGTACTTC

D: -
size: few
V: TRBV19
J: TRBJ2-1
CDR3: CASTTQDEQFF
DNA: TGTGCCAGTACAACCCAGGATGAGCAGTTCTTC

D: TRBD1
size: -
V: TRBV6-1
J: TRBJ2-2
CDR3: CASSKETGASRELFF
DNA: TGTGCCAGCAGTAAAGAGACAGGGGCGAGCCGGGAGCTGTTTTTT

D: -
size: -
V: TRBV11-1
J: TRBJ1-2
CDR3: CASSLVAGTQANYGYTF
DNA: TGTGCCAGCAGCTTAGTCGCCGGGACTCAAGCTAACTATGGCTACACCTTC